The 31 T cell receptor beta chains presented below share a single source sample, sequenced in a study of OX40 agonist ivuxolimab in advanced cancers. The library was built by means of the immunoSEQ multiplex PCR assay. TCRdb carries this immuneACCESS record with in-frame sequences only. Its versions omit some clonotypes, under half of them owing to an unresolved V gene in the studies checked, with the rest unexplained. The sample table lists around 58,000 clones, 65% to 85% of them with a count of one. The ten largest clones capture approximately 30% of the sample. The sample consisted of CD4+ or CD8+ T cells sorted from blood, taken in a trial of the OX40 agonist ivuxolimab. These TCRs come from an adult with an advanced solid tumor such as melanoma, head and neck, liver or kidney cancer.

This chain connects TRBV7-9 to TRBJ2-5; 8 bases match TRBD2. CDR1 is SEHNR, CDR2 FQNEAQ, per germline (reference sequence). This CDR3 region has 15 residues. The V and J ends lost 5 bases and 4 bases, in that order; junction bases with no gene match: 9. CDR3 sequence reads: CASSTRAGVRETQYF. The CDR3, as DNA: TGTGCCAGCAGCACCCGAGCGGGAGTGAGAGAGACCCAGTACTTC. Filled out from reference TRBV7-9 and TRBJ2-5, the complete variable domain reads DTGVSQNPRHKITKRGQNVTFRCDPISEHNRLYWYRQTLGQGPEFLTYFQNEAQLEKSRLLSDRFSAERPKGSFSTLEIQRTEQGDSAMYLCASSTRAGVRETQYFGPGTRLLVL.

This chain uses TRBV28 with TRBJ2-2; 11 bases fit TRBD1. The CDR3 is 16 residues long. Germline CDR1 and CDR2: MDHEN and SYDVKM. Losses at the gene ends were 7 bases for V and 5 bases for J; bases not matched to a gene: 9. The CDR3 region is CASIPFGTGGTGELFF. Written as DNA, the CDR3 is TGTGCCAGCATTCCTTTTGGGACAGGGGGAACCGGGGAGCTGTTTTTT.

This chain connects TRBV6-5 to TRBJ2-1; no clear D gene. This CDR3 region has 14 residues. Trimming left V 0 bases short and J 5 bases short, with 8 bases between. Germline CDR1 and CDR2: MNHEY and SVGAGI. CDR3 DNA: TGTGCCAGCAGTTACTCCGCAGGAGACAATGAGCAGTTCTTC. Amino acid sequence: CASSYSAGDNEQFF.

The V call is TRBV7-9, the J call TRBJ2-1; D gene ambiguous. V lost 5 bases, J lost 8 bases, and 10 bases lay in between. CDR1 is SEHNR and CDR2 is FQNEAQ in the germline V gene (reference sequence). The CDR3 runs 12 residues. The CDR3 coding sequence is TGTGCCAGCAGCCCCGGTGGGGATGAGCAGTTCTTC. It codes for CASSPGGDEQFF.

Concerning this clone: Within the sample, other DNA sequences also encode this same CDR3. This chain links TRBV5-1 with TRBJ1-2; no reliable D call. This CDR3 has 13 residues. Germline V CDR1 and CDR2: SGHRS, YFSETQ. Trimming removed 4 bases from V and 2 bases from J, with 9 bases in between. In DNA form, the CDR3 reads TGCGCCAGCAGCCCCGGGGTAAACTATGGCTACACCTTC. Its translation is CASSPGVNYGYTF.

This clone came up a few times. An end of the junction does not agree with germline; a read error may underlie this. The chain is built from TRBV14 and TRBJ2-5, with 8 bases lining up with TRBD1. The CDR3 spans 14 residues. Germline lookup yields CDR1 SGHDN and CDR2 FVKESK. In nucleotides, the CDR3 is TGTGCCAGCGGCCAGGGGGCGCGGTCAGAGACCCAGTACTTC. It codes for CASGQGARSETQYF.

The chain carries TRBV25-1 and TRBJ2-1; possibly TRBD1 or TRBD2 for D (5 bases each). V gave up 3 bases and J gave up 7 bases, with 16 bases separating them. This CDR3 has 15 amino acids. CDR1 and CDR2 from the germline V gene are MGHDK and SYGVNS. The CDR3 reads CASSDQTGPGNEQFF. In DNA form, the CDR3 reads TGTGCCAGCAGTGACCAGACGGGACCGGGGAATGAGCAGTTCTTC.

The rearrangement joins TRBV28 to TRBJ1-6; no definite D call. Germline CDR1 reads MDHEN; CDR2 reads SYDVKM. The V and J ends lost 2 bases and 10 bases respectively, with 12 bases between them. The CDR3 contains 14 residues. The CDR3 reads CASSLPLFRSPLHF. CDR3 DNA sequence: TGTGCCAGCAGTTTACCCCTTTTCAGATCACCCCTCCACTTT.

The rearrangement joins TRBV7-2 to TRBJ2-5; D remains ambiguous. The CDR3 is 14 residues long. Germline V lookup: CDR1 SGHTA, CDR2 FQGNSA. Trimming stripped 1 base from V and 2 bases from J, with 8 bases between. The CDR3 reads CASSLVRVQETQYF. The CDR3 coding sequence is TGTGCCAGCAGCTTAGTCCGAGTACAAGAGACCCAGTACTTC. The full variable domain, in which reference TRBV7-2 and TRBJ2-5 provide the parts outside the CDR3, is GAGVSQSPSNKVTEKGKDVELRCDPISGHTALYWYRQSLGQGLEFLIYFQGNSAPDKSGLPSDRFSAERTGGSVSTLTIQRTQQEDSAVYLCASSLVRVQETQYFGPGTRLLVL.

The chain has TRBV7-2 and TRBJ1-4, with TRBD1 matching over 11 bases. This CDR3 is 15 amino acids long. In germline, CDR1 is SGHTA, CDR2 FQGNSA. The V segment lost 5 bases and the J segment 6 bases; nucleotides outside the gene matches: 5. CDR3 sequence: CASSLGGQGDEKLFF. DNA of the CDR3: TGTGCCAGCAGCCTTGGGGGACAGGGGGATGAAAAACTGTTTTTT.

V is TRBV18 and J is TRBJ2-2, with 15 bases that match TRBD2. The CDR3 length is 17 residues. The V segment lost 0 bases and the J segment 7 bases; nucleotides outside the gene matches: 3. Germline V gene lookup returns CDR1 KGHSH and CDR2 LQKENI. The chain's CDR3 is CASSPPGLAGGIGELFF. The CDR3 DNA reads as TGTGCCAGCTCACCACCGGGACTAGCGGGAGGAATCGGGGAGCTGTTTTTT.

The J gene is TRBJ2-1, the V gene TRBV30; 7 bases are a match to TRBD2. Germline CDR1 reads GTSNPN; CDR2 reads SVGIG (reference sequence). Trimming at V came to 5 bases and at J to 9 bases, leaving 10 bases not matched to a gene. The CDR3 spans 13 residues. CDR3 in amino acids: CAWQGTNKGEQFF. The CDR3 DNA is TGTGCCTGGCAAGGGACTAACAAGGGTGAGCAGTTCTTC. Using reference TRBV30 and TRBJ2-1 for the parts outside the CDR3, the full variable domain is SQTIHQWPATLVQPVGSPLSLECTVEGTSNPNLYWYRQAAGRGLQLLFYSVGIGQISSEVPQNLSASRPQDRQFILSSKKLLLSDSGFYLCAWQGTNKGEQFFGPGTRLTVL.

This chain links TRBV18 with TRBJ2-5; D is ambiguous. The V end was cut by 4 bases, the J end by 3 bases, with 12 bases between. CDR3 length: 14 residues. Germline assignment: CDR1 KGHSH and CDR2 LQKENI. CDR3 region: CASSQPTKEETQYF. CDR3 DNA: TGTGCCAGCTCACAGCCTACTAAGGAAGAGACCCAGTACTTC.

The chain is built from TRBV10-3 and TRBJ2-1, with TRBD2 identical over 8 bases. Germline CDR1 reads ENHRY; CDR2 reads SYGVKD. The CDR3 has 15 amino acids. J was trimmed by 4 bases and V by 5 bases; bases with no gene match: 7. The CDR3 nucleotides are TGTGCCATCAGTACGGGACTAGAGGCATACAATGAGCAGTTCTTC. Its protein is CAISTGLEAYNEQFF.

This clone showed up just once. The CDR3 is CASSANQGLAKNIQYF. CDR3 sequence (DNA): TGTGCCAGTAGTGCTAATCAGGGGTTAGCCAAAAACATTCAGTACTTC. The chain is built from TRBV19 and TRBJ2-4, with D maybe TRBD1 (6 bases). This CDR3 is 16 amino acids long. Trimming pared 5 bases from V and 0 bases from J, leaving 14 bases between. Germline V gene data show CDR1 as LNHDA and CDR2 as SQIVND (reference sequence).

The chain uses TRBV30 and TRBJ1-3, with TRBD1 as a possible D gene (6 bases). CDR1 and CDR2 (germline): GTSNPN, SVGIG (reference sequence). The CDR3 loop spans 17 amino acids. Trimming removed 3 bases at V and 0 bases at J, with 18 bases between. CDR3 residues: CAWSPGAGSSSGNTIYF. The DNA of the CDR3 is TGTGCCTGGAGCCCAGGGGCAGGGAGTTCCTCTGGAAACACCATATATTTT.

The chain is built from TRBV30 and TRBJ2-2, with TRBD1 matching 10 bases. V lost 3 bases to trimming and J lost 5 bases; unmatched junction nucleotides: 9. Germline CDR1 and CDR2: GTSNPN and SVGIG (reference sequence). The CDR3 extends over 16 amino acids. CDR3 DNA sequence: TGTGCCTGGAGGGCTAAGGGACAGGGGAGGACCGGGGAGCTGTTTTTT. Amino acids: CAWRAKGQGRTGELFF.

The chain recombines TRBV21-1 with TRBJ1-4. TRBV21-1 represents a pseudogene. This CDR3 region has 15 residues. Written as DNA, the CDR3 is TGTGCCAGCAGCTTGCATGGGAGTATTAATGAAAAACTGTTTTTT. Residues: CASSLHGSINEKLFF.

The CDR3 spells CASSSRTGSDEQYF. The DNA of the CDR3 is TGTGCCAGCAGCTCCCGGACAGGGAGTGACGAGCAGTACTTC. This chain uses TRBV9 with TRBJ2-7; 8 nucleotides align to TRBD1. This CDR3 is built from 14 residues. CDR1 SGDLS and CDR2 YYNGEE come from the germline V gene. After removal of 4 bases from V and 5 bases from J, the junction contained 8 bases not matched to a gene.

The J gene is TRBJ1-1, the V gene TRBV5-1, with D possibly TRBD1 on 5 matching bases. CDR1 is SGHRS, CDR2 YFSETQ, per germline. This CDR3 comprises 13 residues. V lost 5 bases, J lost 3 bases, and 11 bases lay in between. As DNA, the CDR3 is TGCGCCAGCAGTTTTGGGGGGGACACTGAAGCTTTCTTT. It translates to CASSFGGDTEAFF.

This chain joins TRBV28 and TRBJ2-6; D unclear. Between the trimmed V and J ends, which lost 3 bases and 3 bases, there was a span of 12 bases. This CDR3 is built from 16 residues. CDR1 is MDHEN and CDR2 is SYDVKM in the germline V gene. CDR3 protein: CASSFLASVGANVLTF. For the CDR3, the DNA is TGTGCCAGCAGTTTTTTGGCCTCGGTTGGGGCCAACGTCCTGACTTTC.

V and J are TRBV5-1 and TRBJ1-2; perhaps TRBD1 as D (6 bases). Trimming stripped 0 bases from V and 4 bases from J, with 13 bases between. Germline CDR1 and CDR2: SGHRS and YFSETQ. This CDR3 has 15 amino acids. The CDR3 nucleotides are TGCGCCAGCAGCTTGGGGACAGTCGGACCCTATGGCTACACCTTC. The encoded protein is CASSLGTVGPYGYTF.

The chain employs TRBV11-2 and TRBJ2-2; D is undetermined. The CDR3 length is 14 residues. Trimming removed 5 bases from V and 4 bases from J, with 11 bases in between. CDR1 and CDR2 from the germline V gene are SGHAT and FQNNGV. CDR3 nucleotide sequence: TGTGCCAGCAGCGCGTCATTGGGCACCGGGGAGCTGTTTTTT. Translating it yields CASSASLGTGELFF.

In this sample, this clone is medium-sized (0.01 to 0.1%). The CDR3 nucleotides read TGTGCCAGCAGCCGTACGTTGGCGGGAGGTTCCTACAATGAGCAGTTCTTC. This codes for CASSRTLAGGSYNEQFF. This rearrangement joins TRBV2 to TRBJ2-1; TRBD2 agrees at 8 bases. After removal of 6 bases from V and 1 base from J, the junction contained 11 bases not matched to a gene. The CDR3 has 17 amino acids. Germline V gives CDR1 SNHLY, CDR2 FYNNEI.

CDR3 residues: CASSRAGTSTYGYTF. The CDR3 coding sequence is TGTGCCAGCAGCCGAGCCGGGACCTCTACCTATGGCTACACCTTC. V and J are TRBV7-9 and TRBJ1-2; D is perhaps TRBD1 (5 bases). The CDR3 covers 15 residues. Germline V CDR1 and CDR2: SEHNR, FQNEAQ (reference sequence). Trimming removed 5 bases from V and 4 bases from J, with 17 bases in between.

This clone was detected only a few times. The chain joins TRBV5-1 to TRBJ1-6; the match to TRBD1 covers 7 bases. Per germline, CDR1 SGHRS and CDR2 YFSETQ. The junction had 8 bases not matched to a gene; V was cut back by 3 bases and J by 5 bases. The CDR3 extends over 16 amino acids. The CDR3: CASSSQTGLNNSPLHF. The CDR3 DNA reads TGCGCCAGCAGCTCCCAGACAGGGCTCAATAATTCACCCCTCCACTTT.

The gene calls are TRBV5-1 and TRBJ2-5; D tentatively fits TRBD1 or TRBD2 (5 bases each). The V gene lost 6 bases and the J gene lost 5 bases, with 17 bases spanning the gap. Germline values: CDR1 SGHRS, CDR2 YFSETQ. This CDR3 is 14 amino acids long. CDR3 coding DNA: TGCGCCAGCACCCCGAGGGGACCAACTGAGACCCAGTACTTC. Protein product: CASTPRGPTETQYF.

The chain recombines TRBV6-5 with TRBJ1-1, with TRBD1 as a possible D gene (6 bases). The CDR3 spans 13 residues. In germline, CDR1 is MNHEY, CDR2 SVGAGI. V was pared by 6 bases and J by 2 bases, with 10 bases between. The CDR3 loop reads CASRGGGNTEAFF. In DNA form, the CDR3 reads TGTGCCAGCAGGGGGGGCGGCAACACTGAAGCTTTCTTT.

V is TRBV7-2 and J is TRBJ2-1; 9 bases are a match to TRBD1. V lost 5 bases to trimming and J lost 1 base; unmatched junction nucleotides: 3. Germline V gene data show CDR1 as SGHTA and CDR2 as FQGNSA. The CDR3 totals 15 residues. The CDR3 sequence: CASSRQGVSYNEQFF. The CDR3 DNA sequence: TGTGCCAGCAGCCGACAGGGGGTGTCCTACAATGAGCAGTTCTTC.

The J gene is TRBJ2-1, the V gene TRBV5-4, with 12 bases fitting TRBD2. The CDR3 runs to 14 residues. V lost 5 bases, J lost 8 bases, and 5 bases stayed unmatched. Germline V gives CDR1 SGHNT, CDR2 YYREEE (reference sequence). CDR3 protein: CASSWTSGEYEQFF. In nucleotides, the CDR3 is TGTGCCAGCAGTTGGACTAGCGGGGAATATGAGCAGTTCTTC.

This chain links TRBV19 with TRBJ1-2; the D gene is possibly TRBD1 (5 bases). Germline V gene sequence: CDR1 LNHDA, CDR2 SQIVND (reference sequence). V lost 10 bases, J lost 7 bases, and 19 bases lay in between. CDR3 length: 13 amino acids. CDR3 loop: CATLGGVRGGYTF. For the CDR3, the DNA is TGTGCCACCCTGGGGGGTGTTAGGGGTGGCTACACCTTC.